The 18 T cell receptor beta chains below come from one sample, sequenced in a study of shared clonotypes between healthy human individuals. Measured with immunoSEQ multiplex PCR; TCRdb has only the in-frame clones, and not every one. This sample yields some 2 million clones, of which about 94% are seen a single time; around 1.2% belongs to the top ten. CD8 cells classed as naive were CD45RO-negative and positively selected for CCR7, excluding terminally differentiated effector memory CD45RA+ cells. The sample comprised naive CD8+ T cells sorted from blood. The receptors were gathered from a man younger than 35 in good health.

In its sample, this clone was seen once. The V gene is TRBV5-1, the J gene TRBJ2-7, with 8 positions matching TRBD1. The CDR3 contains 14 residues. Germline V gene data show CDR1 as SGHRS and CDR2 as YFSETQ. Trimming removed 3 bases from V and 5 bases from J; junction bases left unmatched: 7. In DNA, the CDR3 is TGCGCCAGCAGCTCGACAGGGGTATACGACGAGCAGTACTTC. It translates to CASSSTGVYDEQYF.

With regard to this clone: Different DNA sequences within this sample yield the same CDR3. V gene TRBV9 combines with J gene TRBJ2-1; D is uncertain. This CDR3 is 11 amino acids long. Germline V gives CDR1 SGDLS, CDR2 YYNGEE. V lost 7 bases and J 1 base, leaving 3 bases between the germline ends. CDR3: CASGSYNEQFF. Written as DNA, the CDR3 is TGTGCCAGCGGGTCCTACAATGAGCAGTTCTTC.

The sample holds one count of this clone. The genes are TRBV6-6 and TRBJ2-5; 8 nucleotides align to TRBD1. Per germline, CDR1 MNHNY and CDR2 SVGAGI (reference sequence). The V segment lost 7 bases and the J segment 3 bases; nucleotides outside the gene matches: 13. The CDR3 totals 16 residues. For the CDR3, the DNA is TGTGCCAGCACCCAACGGGCAGGGGGCTATGAAGAGACCCAGTACTTC. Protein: CASTQRAGGYEETQYF.

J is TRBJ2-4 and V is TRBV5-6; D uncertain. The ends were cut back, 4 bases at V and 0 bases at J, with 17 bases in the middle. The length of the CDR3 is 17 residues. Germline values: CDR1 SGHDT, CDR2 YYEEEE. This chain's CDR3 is CASSPTGAWTAKNIQYF. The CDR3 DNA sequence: TGTGCCAGCAGCCCGACGGGCGCGTGGACAGCCAAAAACATTCAGTACTTC.

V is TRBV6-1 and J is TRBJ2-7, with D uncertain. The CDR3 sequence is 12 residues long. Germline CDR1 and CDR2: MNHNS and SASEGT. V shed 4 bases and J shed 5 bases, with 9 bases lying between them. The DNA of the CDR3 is TGTGCCAGCAGTGTTGGTTCTGACGAGCAGTACTTC. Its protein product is CASSVGSDEQYF.

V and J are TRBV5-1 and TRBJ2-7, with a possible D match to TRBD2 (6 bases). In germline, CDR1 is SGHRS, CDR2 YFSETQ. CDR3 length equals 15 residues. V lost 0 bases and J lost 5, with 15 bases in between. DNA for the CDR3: TGCGCCAGCAGCTTGGGACTAGTCCAGTGGGACGAGCAGTACTTC. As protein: CASSLGLVQWDEQYF.

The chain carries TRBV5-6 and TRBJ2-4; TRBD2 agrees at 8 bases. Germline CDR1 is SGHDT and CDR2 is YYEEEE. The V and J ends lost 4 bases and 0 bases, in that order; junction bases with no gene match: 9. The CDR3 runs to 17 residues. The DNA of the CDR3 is TGTGCCAGCAGCCAAACTACTAGCGGCCTAGCCAAAAACATTCAGTACTTC. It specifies CASSQTTSGLAKNIQYF.

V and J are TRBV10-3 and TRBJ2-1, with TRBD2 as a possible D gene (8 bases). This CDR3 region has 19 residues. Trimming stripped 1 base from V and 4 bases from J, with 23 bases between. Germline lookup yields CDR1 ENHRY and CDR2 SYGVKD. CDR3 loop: CAISELGGGRPNGYNEQFF. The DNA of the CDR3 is TGTGCCATCAGTGAGTTAGGGGGCGGGAGGCCCAATGGGTACAATGAGCAGTTCTTC.

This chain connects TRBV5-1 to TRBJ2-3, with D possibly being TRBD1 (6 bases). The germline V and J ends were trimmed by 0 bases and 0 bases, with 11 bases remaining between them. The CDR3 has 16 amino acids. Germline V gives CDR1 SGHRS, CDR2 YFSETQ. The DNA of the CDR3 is TGCGCCAGCAGCTTGGCCCCAGGGGCTAGCACAGATACGCAGTATTTT. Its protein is CASSLAPGASTDTQYF.

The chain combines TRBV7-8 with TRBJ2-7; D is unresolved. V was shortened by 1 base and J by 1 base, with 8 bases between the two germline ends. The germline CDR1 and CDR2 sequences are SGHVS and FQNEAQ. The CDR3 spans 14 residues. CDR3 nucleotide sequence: TGTGCCAGCAGCTTAGTGTCAGTTTCCTACGAGCAGTACTTC. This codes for CASSLVSVSYEQYF.

The DNA of the CDR3 is TGTGCCAGCAGACGGGACTCTGCGAACACCGGGGAGCTGTTTTTT. This codes for CASRRDSANTGELFF. The gene calls are TRBV2 and TRBJ2-2, with D possibly matching TRBD2 (6 bases). The length of the CDR3 is 15 residues. Germline V gives CDR1 SNHLY, CDR2 FYNNEI. Trimming stripped 6 bases from V and 0 bases from J, with 11 bases between.

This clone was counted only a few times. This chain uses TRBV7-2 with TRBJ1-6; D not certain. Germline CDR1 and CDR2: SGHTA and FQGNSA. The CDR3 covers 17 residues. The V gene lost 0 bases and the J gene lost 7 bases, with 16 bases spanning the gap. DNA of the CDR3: TGTGCCAGCAGCTTAGCGGTACTGGTAGGGAGAAATTCACCCCTCCACTTT. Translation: CASSLAVLVGRNSPLHF.

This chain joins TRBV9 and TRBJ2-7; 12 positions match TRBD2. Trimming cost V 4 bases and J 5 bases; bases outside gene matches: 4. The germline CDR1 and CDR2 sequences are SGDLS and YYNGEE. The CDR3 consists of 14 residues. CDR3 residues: CASSTRTSGDEQYF. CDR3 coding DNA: TGTGCCAGCAGCACACGGACTAGCGGGGACGAGCAGTACTTC.

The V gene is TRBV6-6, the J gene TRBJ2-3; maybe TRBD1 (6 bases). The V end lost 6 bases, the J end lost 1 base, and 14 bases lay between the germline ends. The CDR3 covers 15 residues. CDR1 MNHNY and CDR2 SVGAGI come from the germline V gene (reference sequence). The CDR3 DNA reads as TGTGCCAGCAGCCACACAGGGTGGGGCACAGATACGCAGTATTTT. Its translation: CASSHTGWGTDTQYF.

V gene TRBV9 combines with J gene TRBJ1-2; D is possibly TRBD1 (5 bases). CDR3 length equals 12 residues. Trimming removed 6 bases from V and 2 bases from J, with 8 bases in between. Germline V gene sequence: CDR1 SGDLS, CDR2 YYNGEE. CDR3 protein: CASNQGNYGYTF. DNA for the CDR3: TGTGCCAGCAACCAGGGAAACTATGGCTACACCTTC.

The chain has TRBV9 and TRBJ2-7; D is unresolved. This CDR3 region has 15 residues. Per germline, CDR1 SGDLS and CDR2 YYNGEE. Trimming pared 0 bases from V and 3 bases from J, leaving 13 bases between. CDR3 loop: CASSVDSFGVYEQYF. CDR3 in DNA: TGTGCCAGCAGCGTAGACTCCTTTGGGGTCTACGAGCAGTACTTC. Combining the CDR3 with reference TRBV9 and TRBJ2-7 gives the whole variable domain DSGVTQTPKHLITATGQRVTLRCSPRSGDLSVYWYQQSLDQGLQFLIQYYNGEERAKGNILERFSAQQFPDLHSELNLSSLELGDSALYFCASSVDSFGVYEQYFGPGTRLTVT.

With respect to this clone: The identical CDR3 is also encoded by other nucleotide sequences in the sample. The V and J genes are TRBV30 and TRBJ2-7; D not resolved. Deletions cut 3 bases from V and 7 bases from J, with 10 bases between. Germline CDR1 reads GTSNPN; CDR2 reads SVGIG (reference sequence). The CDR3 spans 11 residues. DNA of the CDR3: TGTGCCTGGAGCGTTGGGCGAGAGCAGTACTTC. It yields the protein CAWSVGREQYF.

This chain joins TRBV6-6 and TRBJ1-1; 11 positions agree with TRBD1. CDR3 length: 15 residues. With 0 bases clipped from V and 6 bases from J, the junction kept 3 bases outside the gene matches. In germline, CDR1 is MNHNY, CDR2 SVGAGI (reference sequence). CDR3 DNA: TGTGCCAGCAGTTACTCCGGACAGGGGGCGGCTGAAGCTTTCTTT. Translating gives CASSYSGQGAAEAFF.